These 17 T cell receptor beta chains share one sample of origin, sequenced in a study of blood T cell repertoires in COVID-19. The protocol was immunoSEQ multiplex PCR, while the TCRdb copy is restricted to in-frame clones and leaves out a portion. The sample lists a few hundred thousand clones, less than 90% seen once, with about 4.8% in the top ten. The specimen sequenced was PBMCs or T cells enriched from blood (not recorded which). These receptors originate from a woman in her forties or fifties who had recovered from COVID-19.

The chain links TRBV27 to TRBJ1-5, with 8 bases matching TRBD1. J gave up 4 bases and V 8 bases, and 7 bases lay outside the gene matches. The CDR3 consists of 14 residues. Germline-derived CDR1 and CDR2 are MNHEY and SMNVEV (reference sequence). The CDR3 protein is CASGPGTGNQPQHF. The CDR3 DNA follows: TGTGCCAGCGGACCCGGGACAGGTAATCAGCCCCAGCATTTT.

The CDR3 reads CASSLSDTGNTIYF. The CDR3 coding sequence is TGCGCCAGCAGCTTGTCAGATACTGGAAACACCATATATTTT. This chain uses TRBV5-1 with TRBJ1-3; no reliable D call. The germline gives CDR1 SGHRS, CDR2 YFSETQ. CDR3 length: 14 residues. V was pared by 1 base and J by 2 bases, with 7 bases between.

The chain has TRBV14 and TRBJ1-1; D remains unclear. Germline V gives CDR1 SGHDN, CDR2 FVKESK. This CDR3 has 14 amino acids. With 3 bases removed from V and 6 bases from J, the gap between germline ends came to 14 bases. The CDR3 reads CASSHPAGPAEAFF. The DNA of the CDR3 is TGTGCCAGCAGCCACCCTGCTGGGCCTGCTGAAGCTTTCTTT.

This clone came up a few times. The chain combines TRBV9 with TRBJ2-3, with 7 bases aligning to TRBD2. V was pared by 0 bases and J by 0 bases, with 4 bases of the junction left unmatched. The length of the CDR3 is 16 residues. CDR1 is SGDLS, CDR2 YYNGEE, per germline. CDR3 in amino acids: CASSVGWGGSTDTQYF. The CDR3 DNA reads TGTGCCAGCAGCGTAGGCTGGGGGGGAAGCACAGATACGCAGTATTTT.

The genes are TRBV18 and TRBJ1-1; TRBD1 matches at 8 bases. Germline-derived CDR1 and CDR2 are KGHSH and LQKENI. V lost 4 bases, J lost 10 bases, and 14 bases stayed unmatched. This CDR3 is 15 amino acids long. The CDR3 loop is CASSQMTGAGGGAFF. The CDR3 DNA sequence: TGTGCCAGCTCACAGATGACAGGGGCAGGAGGGGGAGCTTTCTTT.

The V and J genes are TRBV27 and TRBJ1-2; perhaps TRBD1 as D (6 bases). The V end was cut by 4 bases, the J end by 2 bases, with 17 bases between. Germline CDR1 and CDR2: MNHEY and SMNVEV (reference sequence). This CDR3 spans 16 amino acids. This CDR3 reads CASSSRMTGPNYGYTF. CDR3 in DNA: TGTGCCAGCAGTTCCCGTATGACAGGCCCGAACTATGGCTACACCTTC.

This clone turned up a few times. The chain couples TRBV7-2 to TRBJ1-6, with D uncertain. CDR1 and CDR2 from the germline V gene are SGHTA and FQGNSA. V lost 5 bases and J lost 7, with 9 bases in between. The CDR3 is 13 residues long. CDR3 residues: CASSGEWNSPLHF. The DNA of the CDR3 is TGTGCCAGCAGCGGGGAGTGGAATTCACCCCTCCACTTT.

This clone occurred a few times. The chain combines TRBV7-9 with TRBJ1-2; D is ambiguous. The germline CDR1 and CDR2 sequences are SEHNR and FQNEAQ (reference sequence). The V end lost 1 base, the J end lost 0 bases, and 6 bases lay between the germline ends. This CDR3 region has 14 residues. The CDR3 region has the DNA TGTGCCAGCAGCTTAGAAGCCGCTAACTATGGCTACACCTTC. It translates to CASSLEAANYGYTF.

The chain has TRBV27 and TRBJ2-7; 9 bases fit TRBD2. Germline V gives CDR1 MNHEY, CDR2 SMNVEV (reference sequence). CDR3 length equals 14 residues. V lost 8 bases and J lost 4; bases outside the gene matches: 9. CDR3 DNA sequence: TGTGCCAGCGGCCCTAGCGGGATGTATTACGAGCAGTACTTC. It specifies CASGPSGMYYEQYF.

The chain joins TRBV5-6 to TRBJ1-5; perhaps TRBD1 as D (6 bases). The germline gives CDR1 SGHDT, CDR2 YYEEEE. There are 14 residues in the CDR3. The V and J ends lost 2 bases and 8 bases respectively, with 14 bases between them. CDR3 in DNA: TGTGCCAGCAGCTTACAGGGCCGCCCGGAGCCCCAGCATTTT. This gives the protein CASSLQGRPEPQHF.

The rearrangement links TRBV9 to TRBJ2-3; 10 nucleotides line up with TRBD2. The CDR3 extends over 15 amino acids. Unmatched junction bases numbered 4, after V lost 4 bases and J lost 2 bases. Germline V lookup: CDR1 SGDLS, CDR2 YYNGEE. DNA for the CDR3: TGTGCCAGCAGCCCTCTAGCGGGGGTCACAGATACGCAGTATTTT. Amino acid sequence: CASSPLAGVTDTQYF.

The chain recombines TRBV7-2 with TRBJ1-6; possible D gene TRBD1, 5 bases. Germline V gene sequence: CDR1 SGHTA, CDR2 FQGNSA. This CDR3 contains 18 residues. The V gene lost 1 base and the J gene lost 0 bases, with 13 bases spanning the gap. The CDR3 loop is CASSLVSQGSSYNSPLHF. DNA for the CDR3: TGTGCCAGCAGCTTAGTTTCCCAGGGCAGCTCCTATAATTCACCCCTCCACTTT.

The chain carries TRBV3-1 (or the pseudogene TRBV3-2) and TRBJ1-1; maybe TRBD1 (5 bases). Trimming stripped 6 bases from V and 10 bases from J, with 24 bases between. The germline V gene has CDR1 LGHDT and CDR2 YNNKEL (reference sequence). This CDR3 contains 15 residues. The CDR3 region has the DNA TGTGCCAGCAGTCCGGACTCGAAGGGTGGCGGGGGAGCTTTCTTT. Translation: CASSPDSKGGGGAFF.

V is TRBV5-5 and J is TRBJ1-2, with D possibly being TRBD1 (6 bases). Between the trimmed V and J ends, which lost 2 bases and 6 bases, there was a span of 11 bases. Germline V gene sequence: CDR1 SGHKS, CDR2 YYEKEE (reference sequence). The CDR3 covers 13 residues. The CDR3 is CASSFWGRNGYTF. In DNA, the CDR3 is TGTGCCAGCAGCTTCTGGGGGCGCAATGGCTACACCTTC.

A single count supports this clone. V gene TRBV29-1 combines with J gene TRBJ1-2; 10 bases line up with TRBD1. This CDR3 is 17 amino acids long. Trimming took 0 bases from V and 4 from J; bases not matched to a gene: 11. Germline V CDR1 and CDR2: SQVTM, ANQGSEA. CDR3 in amino acids: CSVEEVGQGTLGYGYTF. The CDR3 DNA sequence: TGCAGCGTTGAAGAAGTGGGACAGGGGACCCTTGGCTATGGCTACACCTTC.

Written as DNA, the CDR3 is TGTGCCAGCGGCCAGACAGGGAAGACCCAGTACTTC. This translates into CASGQTGKTQYF. J is TRBJ2-5 and V is TRBV6-5; 7 bases agree with TRBD1. The germline V gene encodes CDR1 MNHEY and CDR2 SVGAGI. The CDR3 length is 12 residues. With 8 bases clipped from V and 6 bases from J, the junction kept 6 bases outside the gene matches.

The V call is TRBV5-6, the J call TRBJ1-1, with D unclear. CDR3 length equals 11 residues. The V end lost 0 bases, the J end lost 6 bases, and 3 bases lay between the germline ends. Germline V lookup: CDR1 SGHDT, CDR2 YYEEEE. The CDR3 bases are TGTGCCAGCAGCTTGGGGCCTGAAGCTTTCTTT. Protein: CASSLGPEAFF.